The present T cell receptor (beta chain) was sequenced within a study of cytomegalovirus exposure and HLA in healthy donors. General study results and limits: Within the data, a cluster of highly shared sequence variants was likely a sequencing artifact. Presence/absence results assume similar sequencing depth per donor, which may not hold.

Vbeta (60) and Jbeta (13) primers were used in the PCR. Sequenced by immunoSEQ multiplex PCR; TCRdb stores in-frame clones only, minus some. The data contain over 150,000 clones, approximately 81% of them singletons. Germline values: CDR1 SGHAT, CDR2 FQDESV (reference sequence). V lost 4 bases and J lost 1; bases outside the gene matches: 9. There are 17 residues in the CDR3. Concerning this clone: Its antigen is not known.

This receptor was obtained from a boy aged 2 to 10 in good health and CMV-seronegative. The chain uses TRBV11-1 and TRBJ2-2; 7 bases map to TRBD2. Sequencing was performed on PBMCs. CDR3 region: CASSSGEWEGNTGELFF. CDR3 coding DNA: TGTGCCAGCAGCTCCGGAGAGTGGGAGGGGAACACCGGGGAGCTGTTTTTT.